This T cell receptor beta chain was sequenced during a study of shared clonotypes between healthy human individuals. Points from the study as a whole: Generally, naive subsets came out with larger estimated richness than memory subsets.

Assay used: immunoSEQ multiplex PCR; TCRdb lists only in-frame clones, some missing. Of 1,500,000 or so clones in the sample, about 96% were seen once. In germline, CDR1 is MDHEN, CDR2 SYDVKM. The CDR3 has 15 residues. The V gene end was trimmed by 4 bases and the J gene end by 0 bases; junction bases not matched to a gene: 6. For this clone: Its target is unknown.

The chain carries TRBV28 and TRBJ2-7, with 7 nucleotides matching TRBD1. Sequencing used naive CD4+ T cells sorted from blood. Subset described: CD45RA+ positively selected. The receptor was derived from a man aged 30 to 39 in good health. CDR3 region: CASSSPGQSSYEQYF. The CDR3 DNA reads TGTGCCAGCAGTTCACCGGGACAGAGCTCCTACGAGCAGTACTTC.